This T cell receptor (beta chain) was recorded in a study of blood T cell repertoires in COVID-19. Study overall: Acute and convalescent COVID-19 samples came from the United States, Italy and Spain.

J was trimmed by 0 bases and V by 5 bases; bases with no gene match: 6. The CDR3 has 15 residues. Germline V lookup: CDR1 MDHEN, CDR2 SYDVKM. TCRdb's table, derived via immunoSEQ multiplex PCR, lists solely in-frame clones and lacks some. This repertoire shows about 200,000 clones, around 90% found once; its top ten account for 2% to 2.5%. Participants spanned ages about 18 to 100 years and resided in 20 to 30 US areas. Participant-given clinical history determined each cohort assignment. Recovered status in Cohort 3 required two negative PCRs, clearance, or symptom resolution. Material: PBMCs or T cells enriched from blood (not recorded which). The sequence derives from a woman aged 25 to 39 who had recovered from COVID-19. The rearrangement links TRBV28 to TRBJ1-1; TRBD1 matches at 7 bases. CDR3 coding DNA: TGTGCCAGCAGTATACCGGGACAGTTGAACACTGAAGCTTTCTTT. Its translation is CASSIPGQLNTEAFF.